The source of this T cell receptor beta chain is a study of blood T cell repertoires in COVID-19. Across the study: Sources were T cells, B-cell-depleted T cells, or PBMCs; the material itself was cDNA or gDNA.

Original processing methods: By means of reference gene primer amplification, nucleated cell counts were estimated. Only in-frame clones appear in the TCRdb table, and some are missing; sequencing was by immunoSEQ multiplex PCR. V, J and clone size reflect that table, while D and trimming were determined from the DNA. The data contain roughly 120,000 clones, just under 90% of them singletons. CDR3 length: 14 amino acids. With 6 bases removed from V and 0 bases from J, the gap between germline ends came to 8 bases. The germline V gene has CDR1 SNHLY and CDR2 FYNNEI. The TCR comes from a woman aged 45-65 years with acute or convalescent COVID-19. The chain recombines TRBV2 with TRBJ1-4, with a weak D call TRBD1 (6 bases). The sequencing input was peripheral blood. CDR3 coding DNA: TGTGCCAGCAGGGACAGATCAACTAATGAAAAACTGTTTTTT. Protein sequence: CASRDRSTNEKLFF.